The rows below give T cell receptor beta chains drawn from one sample of a study of blood T cell repertoires in COVID-19. TCRdb keeps only in-frame clones here, not all; method: immunoSEQ multiplex PCR. The table shows hundreds of thousands of clones, with roughly 83% occurring only once. Specimen: peripheral blood. The receptors originated from an elderly woman with acute or convalescent COVID-19. The CDR3 runs from the conserved cysteine through the conserved F or W. A D gene is named only where the DNA matches it firmly. Only some rows state a clone size, as once, few, many or a class for expanded clones.

DNA: TGTGCCAGCAGTGAAGCAGGACAGGGCTCCTACGAGCAGTACTTC
CDR3: CASSEAGQGSYEQYF
J: TRBJ2-7
size: NA
V: TRBV6-1
D: TRBD1

DNA: TGTGCCAGTAGTATAGTTAGCGGGGTTACTGAAGCTTTCTTT
CDR3: CASSIVSGVTEAFF
J: TRBJ1-1
size: NA
V: TRBV19
D: NA

DNA: TGCGCCAGCATACCAGGGGACGGGAACACTGAAGCTTTCTTT
CDR3: CASIPGDGNTEAFF
J: TRBJ1-1
size: NA
V: TRBV5-1
D: NA

DNA: TGTGCCAGCTCCTGGGACAGGGTTACAGATACGCAGTATTTT
CDR3: CASSWDRVTDTQYF
J: TRBJ2-3
size: NA
V: TRBV11-2
D: TRBD1

DNA: TGCGCCAGCAGCCACGGACAGACAGGGGCCCTCCACTTT
CDR3: CASSHGQTGALHF
J: TRBJ1-6
size: NA
V: TRBV4-1
D: TRBD1

DNA: TGTGCCAGCAGCTTGACCTACGGGACAGTAGAGACCCAGTACTTC
CDR3: CASSLTYGTVETQYF
J: TRBJ2-5
size: NA
V: TRBV11-3
D: TRBD1

DNA: TGCGCCAGCAGCCTGGGGACACCTACAGATACGCAGTATTTT
CDR3: CASSLGTPTDTQYF
J: TRBJ2-3
size: NA
V: TRBV5-1
D: NA

DNA: TGTGCCAGCTCACCGCGGGACGCCAACAATCAGCCCCAGCATTTT
CDR3: CASSPRDANNQPQHF
J: TRBJ1-5
size: NA
V: TRBV18
D: NA

DNA: TGTGCCAGCAGCCCGTATGGGAGCGGTAGGCTCCTCCACTTT
CDR3: CASSPYGSGRLLHF
J: TRBJ1-6
size: NA
V: TRBV28
D: NA

DNA: TGTGCCAGCAGCTCCTCTGGCTGGGAGGGGGAGCTGTTTTTT
CDR3: CASSSSGWEGELFF
J: TRBJ2-2
size: NA
V: TRBV7-2
D: NA

DNA: TGCACCAGCAGCCAAGGGGACAGGTTACCCGAACAAAGCTCCTACAATGAGCAGTTCTTC
CDR3: CTSSQGDRLPEQSSYNEQFF
J: TRBJ2-1
size: NA
V: TRBV1
D: NA

DNA: TGTGCCAGTAGACCAACAGGGAGAGGCTACACCTTC
CDR3: CASRPTGRGYTF
J: TRBJ1-2
size: NA
V: TRBV19
D: NA

DNA: TGTGCCAGCAGAAGGGGACAGGTGCCTGTCACTGAAGCTTTCTTT
CDR3: CASRRGQVPVTEAFF
J: TRBJ1-1
size: NA
V: TRBV6-5
D: TRBD1

DNA: TGTGCCAGCTCACGGTCTAGCCGGCAAGAGACCCAGTACTTC
CDR3: CASSRSSRQETQYF
J: TRBJ2-5
size: NA
V: TRBV18
D: NA

DNA: TGCGCCAGCAGCTTGACGGGACAGGGTGAAGCTTTCTTT
CDR3: CASSLTGQGEAFF
J: TRBJ1-1
size: NA
V: TRBV10-1
D: TRBD1

DNA: TGTGCCAGCAGCACTAGCGGGGGGGCAGAGACCCAGTACTTC
CDR3: CASSTSGGAETQYF
J: TRBJ2-5
size: NA
V: TRBV3-1/TRBV3-2
D: TRBD2

DNA: TGCGCCAGCAGCGATGGGGGGACAGGGAGCTCCTACGAGCAGTACTTC
CDR3: CASSDGGTGSSYEQYF
J: TRBJ2-7
size: once
V: TRBV5-1
D: TRBD1

DNA: TGTGCCAGCAGTTACCCATCCGGGACAGGGGCGGGGATCTATGGCTACACCTTC
CDR3: CASSYPSGTGAGIYGYTF
J: TRBJ1-2
size: few
V: TRBV6-2/TRBV6-3
D: TRBD1

DNA: TGTGCCAGCAGCCCTAGCGGAAGGACTAACGCCGGGGAGCTGTTTTTT
CDR3: CASSPSGRTNAGELFF
J: TRBJ2-2
size: NA
V: TRBV9
D: TRBD2

DNA: TGTGCCAGCAGCTTGGGGGACAGGACCTACAATGAGCAGTTCTTC
CDR3: CASSLGDRTYNEQFF
J: TRBJ2-1
size: NA
V: TRBV5-5
D: TRBD1

DNA: TGTGCCAGCAGCGGGGACAGAAACTCTGGAAACACCATATATTTT
CDR3: CASSGDRNSGNTIYF
J: TRBJ1-3
size: NA
V: TRBV7-2
D: TRBD1

DNA: TGTGCCAGCAGTTTTTGGGGGGGCCCGGAGATTGATGACCCCTCGAACACCGGGGAGCTGTTTTTT
CDR3: CASSFWGGPEIDDPSNTGELFF
J: TRBJ2-2
size: once
V: TRBV28
D: NA

DNA: TGCGCCAGCAGTCGGACAGGTGACTATGGCTACACCTTC
CDR3: CASSRTGDYGYTF
J: TRBJ1-2
size: NA
V: TRBV5-1
D: TRBD1

DNA: TGTGCCAGCAGCCACAGGGCCAGTTGGGTGACTTTC
CDR3: CASSHRASWVTF
J: TRBJ2-6
size: NA
V: TRBV3-1/TRBV3-2
D: NA

DNA: TGTGCCAGCAGCTTAGCCGGGGGACAGGGGGCGAACTATGGCTACACCTTC
CDR3: CASSLAGGQGANYGYTF
J: TRBJ1-2
size: NA
V: TRBV7-2
D: TRBD1

DNA: TGTGCCAGCAGCTTGCAGGGGGTAGGGAATTCACCCCTCCACTTT
CDR3: CASSLQGVGNSPLHF
J: TRBJ1-6
size: NA
V: TRBV5-5
D: TRBD1

DNA: TGCGCCAGCAGCCCCCTGCGGGGACTGGAGGAGACCCAGTACTTC
CDR3: CASSPLRGLEETQYF
J: TRBJ2-5
size: NA
V: TRBV5-1
D: NA

DNA: TGTGCCAGCAGTTCAACAGGGGCCCGACAAGAGACCCAGTACTTC
CDR3: CASSSTGARQETQYF
J: TRBJ2-5
size: NA
V: TRBV7-6
D: TRBD1

DNA: TGTGCCAGCAGCTTGGCGAGACTAGCGGGGGACAATGAGCAGTTCTTC
CDR3: CASSLARLAGDNEQFF
J: TRBJ2-1
size: NA
V: TRBV5-4
D: TRBD2

DNA: TGTGCCAGCAGTAACTTGGCGGATGAAAAACTGTTTTTT
CDR3: CASSNLADEKLFF
J: TRBJ1-4
size: NA
V: TRBV6-5
D: NA

DNA: TGTGCCAGTAGTATGGAGACTAACTATGGCTACACCTTC
CDR3: CASSMETNYGYTF
J: TRBJ1-2
size: NA
V: TRBV19
D: NA

DNA: TGCGCCAGCAGCCGGGGACAGGGGGCTGCCTATGGCTACACCTTC
CDR3: CASSRGQGAAYGYTF
J: TRBJ1-2
size: few
V: TRBV4-1
D: TRBD1

DNA: TGTGCCAGTGGGACTAGCGGGGTCACCGGGGAGCTGTTTTTT
CDR3: CASGTSGVTGELFF
J: TRBJ2-2
size: NA
V: TRBV19
D: TRBD2

DNA: TGTGCCAGCAGGCCCCGGACACCCTACGAGCAGTACTTC
CDR3: CASRPRTPYEQYF
J: TRBJ2-7
size: NA
V: TRBV6-5
D: NA

DNA: TGTGCCAGCAGCCCCGAGGGTGCCGGGGAGCTGTTTTTT
CDR3: CASSPEGAGELFF
J: TRBJ2-2
size: NA
V: TRBV3-1/TRBV3-2
D: NA

DNA: TGTGCCAGCAGCCAAATCCGGAACACTGAAGCTTTCTTT
CDR3: CASSQIRNTEAFF
J: TRBJ1-1
size: NA
V: TRBV3-1/TRBV3-2
D: NA

DNA: TGTGCCAGCAGCCAAGTACCGGAAACAGGCTATGGCTACACCTTC
CDR3: CASSQVPETGYGYTF
J: TRBJ1-2
size: NA
V: TRBV3-1/TRBV3-2
D: NA

DNA: TGCGCCAGCAGCTTGGGGCTAGCGGGGGGGCCAGTCGGGGAGACCCAGTACTTC
CDR3: CASSLGLAGGPVGETQYF
J: TRBJ2-5
size: once
V: TRBV5-1
D: TRBD2

DNA: TGCAGCGTTTACAGGGGCGAGGATGGCTACACCTTC
CDR3: CSVYRGEDGYTF
J: TRBJ1-2
size: NA
V: TRBV29-1
D: TRBD1

DNA: TGTGCCAGCAGCCAAGGCAGGTCCCTGCCGCCCCAGCATTTT
CDR3: CASSQGRSLPPQHF
J: TRBJ1-5
size: few
V: TRBV3-1/TRBV3-2
D: NA

DNA: TGTGCCTGCGGTTACTGGAACACTGAAGCTTTCTTT
CDR3: CACGYWNTEAFF
J: TRBJ1-1
size: few
V: TRBV30
D: NA

DNA: TGCGCCAGCAGCCTAGCCGGGACTAGCGGGACAGATACGCAGTATTTT
CDR3: CASSLAGTSGTDTQYF
J: TRBJ2-3
size: NA
V: TRBV4-1
D: TRBD2

DNA: TGTGCCAGCAGCCTGGGGGGGCTACACAATGAGCAGTTCTTC
CDR3: CASSLGGLHNEQFF
J: TRBJ2-1
size: few
V: TRBV7-2
D: NA

DNA: TGTGCCAGCAGCTTGATCCGGGAGGGAGATAATTCACCCCTCCACTTT
CDR3: CASSLIREGDNSPLHF
J: TRBJ1-6
size: NA
V: TRBV5-6
D: NA

DNA: TGTGCCATCAGTGCCTCGGACAGGGCGGGAAAAACTGAAGCTTTCTTT
CDR3: CAISASDRAGKTEAFF
J: TRBJ1-1
size: NA
V: TRBV10-3
D: TRBD1

DNA: TGTGCCAGCAGCCAACGGCGGACTAGCGCCGGGGAGCTGTTTTTT
CDR3: CASSQRRTSAGELFF
J: TRBJ2-2
size: NA
V: TRBV3-1/TRBV3-2
D: TRBD2

DNA: TGTGCCAGCAGCCCAGGATTTGGCTACACCTTC
CDR3: CASSPGFGYTF
J: TRBJ1-2
size: few
V: TRBV7-8
D: NA

DNA: TGTGCTAGTGGTTTGTCGGGGGGGCAGGGAAATCAGCCCCAGCATTTT
CDR3: CASGLSGGQGNQPQHF
J: TRBJ1-5
size: NA
V: TRBV12-5
D: NA

DNA: TGTGCCAGCTCAGGGCGGGGGCCGAGCTCCTACAATGAGCAGTTCTTC
CDR3: CASSGRGPSSYNEQFF
J: TRBJ2-1
size: NA
V: TRBV6-4
D: NA

DNA: TGCGCCAGCAGCTTGGTCCAGAATTCACCCCTCCACTTT
CDR3: CASSLVQNSPLHF
J: TRBJ1-6
size: NA
V: TRBV5-1
D: NA

DNA: TGCAGTGCGAGTAGGGGCCCGGTGGGTGGCTACACCTTC
CDR3: CSASRGPVGGYTF
J: TRBJ1-2
size: NA
V: TRBV20-1
D: NA

DNA: TGTGCCAGCAGTTTACACAGCGGGGGGCCGGGTGAGCAGTTCTTC
CDR3: CASSLHSGGPGEQFF
J: TRBJ2-1
size: NA
V: TRBV28
D: TRBD2

DNA: TGTGCCAGCAGCTTGGGGCAGGGGGTGCATGAAAAACTGTTTTTT
CDR3: CASSLGQGVHEKLFF
J: TRBJ1-4
size: NA
V: TRBV5-5
D: TRBD1

DNA: TGTGCTAGTGGCACCACAGCGGGAGAGACCCAGTACTTC
CDR3: CASGTTAGETQYF
J: TRBJ2-5
size: once
V: TRBV12-5
D: NA

DNA: TGTGCCAGCAGCTTGAAGGTCGGAGTGAACACTGAAGCTTTCTTT
CDR3: CASSLKVGVNTEAFF
J: TRBJ1-1
size: NA
V: TRBV5-8
D: NA

DNA: TGTGCCAGCAGTTCCCGACCGGGACTAGCGGGGGTCTCTGAGCAGTTCTTC
CDR3: CASSSRPGLAGVSEQFF
J: TRBJ2-1
size: once
V: TRBV27
D: TRBD2

DNA: TGTGCCAGTAGCCCAGGACTTACTTCTTGGAGCTACACCTTC
CDR3: CASSPGLTSWSYTF
J: TRBJ1-2
size: NA
V: TRBV19
D: NA

DNA: TGTGCCAGCAGCCAGCCGGGGATACAGGGTTCCTACAATGAGCAGTTCTTC
CDR3: CASSQPGIQGSYNEQFF
J: TRBJ2-1
size: NA
V: TRBV7-2
D: NA